This T cell receptor beta chain came from a study of cytomegalovirus exposure and HLA in healthy donors. Concerning this clone: No antigen is known for it.

Vbeta (60) and Jbeta (13) primers were used in the PCR. Clones were read by immunoSEQ multiplex PCR, and TCRdb kept only the in-frame ones, dropping some. Seen here are under 300,000 clones, around 90% observed once, and the top ten hold roughly 1.6%. Study-level results: In a later analysis, V- and J-gene trimming of beta chains associated with a DCLRE1C missense variant, replicated independently. The dataset shows that most TCR sequences were rare, while some public TCRs occurred in many donors.

CDR1 and CDR2 from the germline V gene are SGHRS and YFSETQ. The CDR3 length is 14 residues. With 4 bases removed from V and 7 bases from J, the gap between germline ends came to 15 bases. This TCR came from a girl aged 2-10 years in good health and CMV-seronegative. The chain uses TRBV5-1 and TRBJ1-5; tentative D call: TRBD1 (6 bases). Input material: PBMCs. The CDR3: CASSEQGVGQPQHF. DNA of the CDR3: TGCGCCAGCAGCGAACAGGGCGTAGGACAGCCCCAGCATTTT.